This T cell receptor beta chain was identified during a study of shared clonotypes between healthy human individuals (dated by TCRdb to 2020 to 2021). Notes on the research overall: A few men and a couple of women, aged 18 to 49 years, made up the cohort. For each donor, CD4 naive and CD4 memory were each run on three plates, CD8 naive on two plates, and CD8 memory on one plate. To increase sequencing depth and limit assay-specific biases, TCR repertoire library preparation and sequencing were carried out by different laboratories using diverse techniques. The study deeply sequenced blood TCR repertoires of five healthy adults to estimate repertoire size and the extent of clonotype sharing between individuals. Leukapheresis yielded between about 0.94 and 8.9 billion PBMCs per donor.

Healthy HIV-negative adults with no recently reported acute infections or vaccinations were included as donors. Only Caucasian adults living in Nashville, Tennessee, USA were represented among the donors. Magnetic negative selection was used to enrich CD4+ T cells, after which naive cells were positively selected on CD45RA and the negative fraction became the memory subset. After blood collection by leukapheresis, PBMCs were isolated using Ficoll-Histopaque density gradient centrifugation and then cryopreserved in the vapor phase of liquid nitrogen. Analytical flow cytometry was used to check the purity and quantity of every magnetically sorted T cell population. From each sorted fraction, genomic DNA was isolated and quantified by UV absorbance on a Nanodrop 2000c. Of note for this clone: The antigen it recognizes is unknown. No base qualities exist here, and no much larger clone lies one base off it.

The CDR3 measures 15 amino acids from cysteine to phenylalanine. The kept DNA is CDR3 alone, 45 bases in frame from the first base. The germline V gene specifies MNHEY as CDR1 and SVGAGI as CDR2. Trimming takes 0 bases from V and 10 bases from J, and the germline ends sit 16 bases apart. Using the deep immunoSEQ assay, TCR CDR3 regions were amplified from genomic DNA by multiplex PCR. Extracted genomic DNA from each cell subset was spread evenly across all wells of several immunoSEQ 96-well plates, with each plate serving as a replicate. For sorted subsets, 200 to 250 ng of genomic DNA, equivalent to around 31,000 T cell genomes, went into each replicate PCR. The purified libraries were quantified using a Qubit 3.0 fluorometer, sized with a Bioanalyzer 2100, and then quantified again using the KAPA Library Quantification kit. Each immunoSEQ 96-well plate was sequenced on its own single-read 150-cycle Illumina NextSeq 550 flow cell. The original pipeline was this. Because the immunoSEQ output included only junctional sequences and no quality scores, the filtering could not be the same as the filtering used for full-length reads. Sequences were annotated with PyIR, a Python wrapper for IgBLAST v1.9, using IMGT germline references to assign V/J genes and CDR3. Any read was removed if the V/J assignment was weak (E-value above 1e-6), the CDR3 was missing, or the read contained stop codons, out-of-frame junctions, or ambiguous translated residues. V3J clonotypes were defined as sequences sharing an identical inferred V gene, J gene, and CDR3 amino acid sequence. Percentage overlap between repertoires was calculated by dividing the number of shared unique clonotypes by the size of the smaller repertoire. RTK rarefaction, the Chao1 estimator, and Recon v2.1 estimates of unobserved clonotypes were used to assess repertoire richness. OLGA was used to compute generation probabilities for all TCRbeta clonotypes that the gDNA method yielded from a handful of donors. The source is immuneACCESS, and TCRdb retained only in-frame sequences with V and J called. Part of the clones is not carried over; for the studies checked, unresolved V genes explain less than half of this, and the remainder is unexplained. The DNA was the basis for D and trimming; V, J and clone size are from that table. Within this sample are 2.5 million or so clones, with approximately 90% of them counted one time only. The ten largest clones capture over 0.12% of the sample.

What the authors observed across the whole study: About 5% of naive CD4, 3% to 3.5% of naive CD8, around 2.3% of memory CD4, and about 0.4% of memory CD8 clonotypes were shared across a few donors. The genetic and exposure-history diversity represented was limited by the small number of donors. Based on pairwise subsampling, the degree of clonotype sharing among donors was expected to be affected by sequencing depth. Compared with non-shared clonotypes, the clonotypes found in all four sorted-subset donors had higher generation probabilities. Rarefaction of sorted-subset datasets indicated incomplete sequencing despite the large sequencing depth. Naive subsets generally had larger estimated clonotype richness than memory subsets. Sampling was restricted to blood, and TCR repertoires in tissue are likely to differ from TCR repertoires in blood.

The origin of this receptor is a young man in good health. The receptor chain draws on TRBV6-5 and TRBJ2-1, with a weak D call of TRBD2 (7 bases match). The sequenced sample consisted of naive CD4+ T cells sorted from blood. Reading the label with the study, this specimen's cell subset or site is: CD45RA+ positively selected. For the CDR3, the sequence is CASSYSFKGEGEQFF. The nucleotides read TGTGCCAGCAGTTACTCGTTTAAGGGGGAGGGGGAGCAGTTCTTC.